One T cell receptor (beta chain) is described in this entry. The data derive from a study of OX40 agonist ivuxolimab in advanced cancers. Whole-study context: Given to patients was ivuxolimab, an agonistic anti-OX40 (CD134) antibody.

The CDR3 runs 16 residues. The germline CDR1 and CDR2 sequences are SGHNT and YENEEA. The ends lost 0 bases at V and 8 bases at J; junction bases unmatched: 7. TCRdb's copy holds only in-frame clones and misses some; the assay was immunoSEQ multiplex PCR. The table has approximately 70,000 clones, around nine tenths seen once. This chain connects TRBV11-3 to TRBJ2-1; 10 nucleotides line up with TRBD2. The origin of this receptor is an adult with an advanced solid tumor such as melanoma, head and neck, liver or kidney cancer. The sample consisted of CD4+ or CD8+ T cells sorted from blood, taken in a trial of the OX40 agonist ivuxolimab. The CDR3 DNA is TGTGCCAGCAGCTTAGAGGCTAGCGGGAGTTTAGATGAGCAGTTCTTC. Its translation is CASSLEASGSLDEQFF. The full variable domain, in which reference TRBV11-3 and TRBJ2-1 provide the parts outside the CDR3, is EAGVVQSPRYKIIEKKQPVAFWCNPISGHNTLYWYLQNLGQGPELLIRYENEEAVDDSQLPKDRFSAERLKGVDSTLKIQPAELGDSAVYLCASSLEASGSLDEQFFGPGTRLTVL.